This T cell receptor beta chain was identified in a study of blood T cell repertoires in COVID-19. Overall study context: Nucleic acid was either cDNA or gDNA, and it came from T cells, B-cell-depleted T cells, or PBMCs.

The V end lost 4 bases, the J end lost 4 bases, and 13 bases lay between the germline ends. The CDR3 is 14 amino acids. The germline V gene encodes CDR1 SEHNR and CDR2 FQNEAQ (reference sequence). In the original processing: It was from reference gene primer amplification that nucleated cell counts were estimated. TCRdb's table, derived via immunoSEQ multiplex PCR, lists solely in-frame clones and lacks some. V, J and clone size were drawn from that table, and D and trimming were deduced from the DNA. The sample shows 100,000 or so clones, around 91% of them seen only once. The sample was peripheral blood. This sequence joins TRBV7-9 and TRBJ1-2; D may be TRBD1 (6 bases). The origin of this receptor is a woman at least 80 years old with acute or convalescent COVID-19. For the CDR3, the DNA is TGTGCCAGCAGCTCCTCGGACAGTCGCTATGGCTACACCTTC. Amino acids: CASSSSDSRYGYTF.